A selection of T cell receptor beta chains follows, all from one sample in a study of breast tumors, draining lymph nodes, adjacent tissues. TCRdb recomputed calls from the multiplex PCR reads with MiXCR, one row per CDR3 protein. The table lists nearly 200,000 distinct CDR3 sequences, about 32% of them singletons. Sequencing used axillary lymph node tissue. Receptors originate from a female donor with breast cancer. Some clones in this sample may be carry-over from other donors' samples. The CDR3 runs from the conserved cysteine through the conserved F or W. Each record gives: V gene, CDR3 length, J gene, CDR3 protein.

V gene: TRBV7-2
CDR3 length: 15
J gene: TRBJ2-5
CDR3 protein: CASSLGSSRWETQYF

V gene: TRBV13
CDR3 length: 14
J gene: TRBJ1-3
CDR3 protein: CASSPGRASVTIYF

V gene: TRBV5-1
CDR3 length: 16
J gene: TRBJ2-2
CDR3 protein: CASSPGRTENTGELFF

V gene: TRBV20-1
CDR3 length: 15
J gene: TRBJ2-7
CDR3 protein: CSARDRGAGAYEQYF

V gene: TRBV24-1
CDR3 length: 13
J gene: TRBJ2-1
CDR3 protein: CATSDLPGDEQFF

V gene: TRBV12-3/TRBV12-4
CDR3 length: 14
J gene: TRBJ2-7
CDR3 protein: CASRLQGDAGEQYF

V gene: TRBV6-6
CDR3 length: 14
J gene: TRBJ2-7
CDR3 protein: CASSHLLAGYEQYF

V gene: TRBV7-2
CDR3 length: 16
J gene: TRBJ2-1
CDR3 protein: CASSSLRGFTYNEQFF

V gene: TRBV5-8
CDR3 length: 13
J gene: TRBJ1-5
CDR3 protein: CASQGQRQETQHF

V gene: TRBV30
CDR3 length: 12
J gene: TRBJ2-7
CDR3 protein: CARGTLSYEQYF

V gene: TRBV5-1
CDR3 length: 13
J gene: TRBJ2-1
CDR3 protein: CASSLGGTNEQFF

V gene: TRBV10-3
CDR3 length: 16
J gene: TRBJ2-7
CDR3 protein: CAIREASGGPRGEQYF

V gene: TRBV11-2
CDR3 length: 20
J gene: TRBJ1-3
CDR3 protein: CASSPYMRGGTGWTGNTIYF

V gene: TRBV4-3
CDR3 length: 14
J gene: TRBJ1-2
CDR3 protein: CASSQRRQNYGYTF

V gene: TRBV5-1
CDR3 length: 15
J gene: TRBJ2-2
CDR3 protein: CASSLAGTVTGELFF

V gene: TRBV4-1
CDR3 length: 15
J gene: TRBJ2-3
CDR3 protein: CASSPRWGALDTQYF

V gene: TRBV20-1
CDR3 length: 17
J gene: TRBJ2-1
CDR3 protein: CSARVVQLAGGNNEQFF

V gene: TRBV9
CDR3 length: 12
J gene: TRBJ2-5
CDR3 protein: CASSKQLGTQYF

V gene: TRBV11-3
CDR3 length: 20
J gene: TRBJ2-7
CDR3 protein: CASSSPPLDPHRPPDYEQYF

V gene: TRBV7-2
CDR3 length: 15
J gene: TRBJ2-7
CDR3 protein: CASSRTGTGAYEQYF

V gene: TRBV20-1
CDR3 length: 12
J gene: TRBJ2-1
CDR3 protein: CSARKGTGNQFF

V gene: TRBV7-6
CDR3 length: 12
J gene: TRBJ2-7
CDR3 protein: CASSPTGSEQYF

V gene: TRBV19
CDR3 length: 13
J gene: TRBJ2-7
CDR3 protein: CASSGGRAREQYF